This T cell receptor beta chain is drawn from a study of T cells after yellow fever vaccination. Whole-study results and caveats: Primary-vaccination clones mostly resurfaced post-booster (96% CD4, about 87% CD8).

This clonotype was seen only a few times. No antigen is known for it. MiXCR, run by TCRdb on the 5' RACE reads, gives a single entry per CDR3 protein. Altogether a few hundred thousand distinct CDR3 sequences are present, about 10% being singletons, with the ten largest covering around 3.1%. Germline CDR1 reads SGHNT; CDR2 reads YYREEE (reference sequence). The trim removed 4 bases at V and 0 bases at J, leaving 10 bases unmatched. CDR3 size: 18 residues. This TCR was sampled from a man aged 18 to 30 who received the YFV17D yellow fever vaccine. The sequenced sample was CD4+ T cells sorted from PBMCs, obtained 5 days after the yellow fever booster vaccination. V is TRBV5-4 and J is TRBJ1-6; TRBD1 matches 7 bases. CDR3 nucleotides: TGTGCCAGCAGCACCCGGACAGGTCAGAGCTCCTATAATTCACCCCTCCACTTT. The encoded protein is CASSTRTGQSSYNSPLHF.